The 25 T cell receptor beta chains listed next were all sequenced from one sample in a study of T cells in Graves' hyperthyroidism and ophthalmopathy. TCR beta CDR3 regions were amplified from RNA. The HTBI primer set was used in a first-round RT-PCR of the TCR CDR3. MiXCR was run by TCRdb on the multiplex PCR reads, yielding one entry per CDR3 protein. The data hold around 440,000 distinct CDR3 sequences, with roughly 14% observed a single time. Sequencing was carried out using blood. These receptors came from a woman aged 18-35 years with Graves' hyperthyroidism.

This clonotype was seen at least ten times. The chain employs TRBV5-1 and TRBJ2-2; D remains unclear. V gave up 4 bases and J gave up 1 base, with 8 bases separating them. Germline V gene sequence: CDR1 SGHRS, CDR2 YFSETQ. CDR3 size: 14 residues. Here the CDR3 reads CASSVKGNTGELFF. The CDR3 DNA reads as TGCGCCAGCAGCGTGAAGGGGAACACCGGGGAGCTGTTTTTT.

The sample holds many counts of this clonotype. The chain employs TRBV12-5 and TRBJ1-2; D remains ambiguous. V shed 5 bases and J shed 5 bases, with 12 bases lying between them. CDR1 and CDR2 (germline): LGHNT, FRNRAP. The CDR3 covers 13 residues. In nucleotides, the CDR3 is TGTGCTAGTGGTAATACAGATTGGTATGGCTACACCTTC. Its translation: CASGNTDWYGYTF.

In its sample, this clonotype was seen a few times. The gene calls are TRBV5-6 and TRBJ2-7, with TRBD2 identical over 8 bases. The trim removed 4 bases at V and 1 base at J, leaving 10 bases unmatched. CDR3 length: 16 residues. Germline CDR1 SGHDT, CDR2 YYEEEE. CDR3 DNA sequence: TGTGCCAGCAGCCCCGGGCTAGCGGGCTTATCCTACGAGCAGTACTTC. Its translation is CASSPGLAGLSYEQYF.

A few counts support this clonotype. This chain connects TRBV4-1 to TRBJ2-3, with 7 bases fitting TRBD1. The junction had 13 bases not matched to a gene; V was cut back by 1 base and J by 3 bases. The germline V gene encodes CDR1 MGHRA and CDR2 YSYEKL. The CDR3 runs to 18 residues. The chain's CDR3 is CASSQGLQGKAWTDTQYF. CDR3 in DNA: TGCGCCAGCAGCCAAGGACTACAGGGGAAGGCTTGGACAGATACGCAGTATTTT.

The chain joins TRBV20-1 to TRBJ2-3; D tentatively fits TRBD1 or TRBD2 (5 bases each). Between the trimmed V and J ends, which lost 4 bases and 0 bases, there was a span of 17 bases. Germline CDR1 reads DFQATT; CDR2 reads SNEGSKA (reference sequence). This CDR3 comprises 16 residues. The CDR3 protein is CSATRREGSSTDTQYF. The CDR3 DNA reads as TGCAGTGCTACCCGGCGCGAGGGGTCTAGCACAGATACGCAGTATTTT.

There are a few counts of this clonotype. The V call is TRBV5-4, the J call TRBJ2-1; the D call may be TRBD1 or TRBD2 (6 bases each). CDR3 length: 15 amino acids. Germline values: CDR1 SGHNT, CDR2 YYREEE (reference sequence). The germline V and J ends were trimmed by 2 bases and 10 bases, with 19 bases remaining between them. CDR3 coding DNA: TGTGCCAGCAGCTTCGGGTCGACTAGTAGGGGGGAGCAGTTCTTC. It is translated as CASSFGSTSRGEQFF.

In this sample, this clonotype turned up many times. V and J are TRBV10-3 and TRBJ2-3, with 14 bases matching TRBD2. Losses at the gene ends were 8 bases for V and 2 bases for J; bases not matched to a gene: 12. This CDR3 region has 18 residues. Germline CDR1 and CDR2: ENHRY and SYGVKD. Written as DNA, the CDR3 is TGTGCCATCTCCTCCCTTGGACTAGCGGGGGGACCCACAGATACGCAGTATTTT. Protein sequence: CAISSLGLAGGPTDTQYF.

This clonotype was recorded many times. This CDR3 is CASSSFLPMGRFNSNQPQHF. For the CDR3, the DNA is TGTGCCAGCAGTTCCTTTCTCCCCATGGGACGGTTTAATAGCAATCAGCCCCAGCATTTT. V usage is TRBV28 and J usage is TRBJ1-5, with D perhaps matching TRBD1 (5 bases). Germline assignment: CDR1 MDHEN and CDR2 SYDVKM. This CDR3 contains 20 residues. V was cut by 4 bases and J by 0 bases, with 25 bases left in between.

This clonotype came up many times. The chain links TRBV10-3 to TRBJ1-4; D may be TRBD1 (5 bases). CDR1 and CDR2 from the germline V gene are ENHRY and SYGVKD. This CDR3 spans 14 amino acids. V was clipped by 6 bases and J by 5 bases, with 13 bases between them. The CDR3 bases are TGTGCCATCAGGCCCGGGACCGAGAATGAAAAACTGTTTTTT. Amino acid sequence: CAIRPGTENEKLFF.

The CDR3 nucleotides read TGTGCCAGCAGCCAGGAGCTCACTCAGGGCTATGGCTACACCTTC. Its protein product is CASSQELTQGYGYTF. The V and J genes are TRBV4-2 and TRBJ1-2; D might be TRBD1 (5 bases). Germline V gives CDR1 LGHNA, CDR2 YNFKEQ. This CDR3 is built from 15 residues. V dropped 3 bases and J dropped 4 bases, with 15 bases sitting between them.

The V gene is TRBV11-2, the J gene TRBJ2-7; 8 positions match TRBD1. CDR1 is SGHAT, CDR2 FQNNGV, per germline. V was clipped by 3 bases and J by 3 bases; unmatched bases: 13. The CDR3 length is 17 residues. CDR3 bases: TGTGCCAGCAGCTTCCTAATGGGGGCAGGGGGCGTCTACGAGCAGTACTTC. Its protein product is CASSFLMGAGGVYEQYF.

This clonotype was seen many times. The CDR3 here is CASSLSLPSSGNTIYF. The CDR3 bases are TGTGCCAGCAGTTTGAGTCTCCCGAGCTCTGGAAACACCATATATTTT. The chain couples TRBV27 to TRBJ1-3; no reliable D call. The CDR3 length is 16 residues. The germline V gene encodes CDR1 MNHEY and CDR2 SMNVEV (reference sequence). V dropped 3 bases and J dropped 0 bases, with 12 bases sitting between them.

This clonotype occurred many times. The genes are TRBV29-1 and TRBJ1-1; D is unresolved. CDR3 size: 14 residues. Germline lookup yields CDR1 SQVTM and CDR2 ANQGSEA. Trimming removed 6 bases from V and 1 base from J, with 15 bases in between. The CDR3 protein is CSVDVRAKNTEAFF. The CDR3 DNA sequence: TGCAGCGTAGACGTCCGGGCGAAGAACACTGAAGCTTTCTTT.

The sample holds many counts of this clonotype. The chain employs TRBV5-1 and TRBJ2-7; 13 bases are a match to TRBD2. CDR1 and CDR2 (germline): SGHRS, YFSETQ. The junction had 13 bases not matched to a gene; V was cut back by 4 bases and J by 3 bases. The CDR3 contains 18 residues. CDR3 protein: CASSRFPGLAGKLYEQYF. The CDR3 DNA sequence: TGCGCCAGCAGCCGTTTCCCGGGACTAGCGGGAAAACTCTACGAGCAGTACTTC.

This clonotype was recorded many times. The CDR3, as DNA: TGCAGTGCCTCTAGCGGGAGGGAATGGAGGGAGACCCAGTACTTC. Translation: CSASSGREWRETQYF. The chain has TRBV20-1 and TRBJ2-5, with TRBD2 matching over 12 bases. V dropped 6 bases and J dropped 5; count of bases not matched to a gene: 10. The CDR3 length is 15 residues. Germline V CDR1 and CDR2: DFQATT, SNEGSKA (reference sequence).

The V and J genes are TRBV5-1 and TRBJ2-1, with 10 nucleotides matching TRBD2. The germline gives CDR1 SGHRS, CDR2 YFSETQ. The CDR3 spans 15 residues. Germline trimming cut 1 base from V and 7 bases from J; bases unmatched to any gene: 5. The CDR3 DNA reads as TGCGCCAGCAGCTTGTTCAGCGGGGGGGCAAATGAGCAGTTCTTC. Protein product: CASSLFSGGANEQFF.

The sample holds many counts of this clonotype. The rearrangement uses TRBV2 and TRBJ1-5; tentative D call: TRBD1 (6 bases). The CDR3 spans 13 residues. Trimming stripped 7 bases from V and 5 bases from J, with 12 bases between. The germline V gene has CDR1 SNHLY and CDR2 FYNNEI. CDR3 region: CASTGRGDQPQHF. As DNA, the CDR3 is TGTGCCAGCACGGGCAGGGGTGATCAGCCCCAGCATTTT.

This clonotype has at least ten counts. CDR3 nucleotides: TGTGCCAGCAGGAGACAGGGAGATAACTATGGCTACACCTTC. Its translation is CASRRQGDNYGYTF. The chain joins TRBV27 to TRBJ1-2, with TRBD1 identical over 7 bases. The CDR3 runs 14 residues. Trimming removed 6 bases from V and 1 base from J; junction bases left unmatched: 5. The germline V gene encodes CDR1 MNHEY and CDR2 SMNVEV (reference sequence).

Many counts were recorded for this clonotype. The CDR3 region has the DNA TGTGCCTTTGGAGGTGGGAGCTCCTACAATGAGCAGTTCTTC. This gives the protein CAFGGGSSYNEQFF. V usage is TRBV30 and J usage is TRBJ2-1; tentatively, D is TRBD2 (5 bases). Trimming took 7 bases from V and 0 from J, leaving 13 bases between them. Germline lookup yields CDR1 GTSNPN and CDR2 SVGIG (reference sequence). This CDR3 has 14 residues.

This clonotype was recorded at least ten times. The chain employs TRBV12-3 or TRBV12-4 and TRBJ2-5, with TRBD2 identical over 10 bases. V lost 4 bases and J lost 4; bases outside the gene matches: 9. The CDR3 runs to 16 residues. The CDR3 coding sequence is TGTGCCAGCAGTTATGTAGCGGGGGGCCCTGGAGAGACCCAGTACTTC. Encoded protein: CASSYVAGGPGETQYF.

Here the CDR3 reads CASSIVIGLGANVLTF. CDR3 sequence (DNA): TGTGCCAGTAGTATAGTTATAGGTCTTGGGGCCAACGTCCTGACTTTC. V usage is TRBV19 and J usage is TRBJ2-6; D ambiguous. The CDR3 length is 16 residues. V was clipped by 1 base and J by 3 bases, with 10 bases between them. CDR1 is LNHDA, CDR2 SQIVND, per germline (reference sequence).

The genes are TRBV28 and TRBJ1-2, with unresolved D. The ends were cut back, 6 bases at V and 0 bases at J, with 8 bases in the middle. This CDR3 has 13 residues. The germline gives CDR1 MDHEN, CDR2 SYDVKM. This CDR3 is CASRVKSNYGYTF. For the CDR3, the DNA is TGTGCCAGCAGGGTAAAGTCTAACTATGGCTACACCTTC.

This clonotype was recorded a few times. The rearrangement joins TRBV10-3 to TRBJ1-1, with D perhaps matching TRBD1 (5 bases). In germline, CDR1 is ENHRY, CDR2 SYGVKD. This CDR3 comprises 17 residues. Trimming took off 10 bases at V and 3 bases at J, with 27 bases between the two ends. CDR3 sequence (DNA): TGTGCCACCGGGCTCCCCATCAACGACCGGGGGGACACTGAAGCTTTCTTT. Translated, it gives CATGLPINDRGDTEAFF.

This clonotype appeared many times. The V and J genes are TRBV27 and TRBJ1-1; a weak D match, TRBD1 (6 bases). CDR3 size: 14 residues. Trimming left V 4 bases short and J 0 bases short, with 9 bases between. Germline CDR1 and CDR2: MNHEY and SMNVEV (reference sequence). CDR3 sequence: CASSSGQLNTEAFF. CDR3 DNA sequence: TGTGCCAGCAGTTCAGGACAGTTGAACACTGAAGCTTTCTTT.

The chain is built from TRBV20-1 and TRBJ2-7; 9 bases align to TRBD2. The V and J ends lost 1 base and 0 bases, in that order; junction bases with no gene match: 4. The CDR3 sequence is 15 residues long. Germline lookup yields CDR1 DFQATT and CDR2 SNEGSKA (reference sequence). CDR3: CSARVASGNSYEQYF. CDR3 bases: TGCAGTGCTAGAGTTGCTAGCGGGAACTCCTACGAGCAGTACTTC.